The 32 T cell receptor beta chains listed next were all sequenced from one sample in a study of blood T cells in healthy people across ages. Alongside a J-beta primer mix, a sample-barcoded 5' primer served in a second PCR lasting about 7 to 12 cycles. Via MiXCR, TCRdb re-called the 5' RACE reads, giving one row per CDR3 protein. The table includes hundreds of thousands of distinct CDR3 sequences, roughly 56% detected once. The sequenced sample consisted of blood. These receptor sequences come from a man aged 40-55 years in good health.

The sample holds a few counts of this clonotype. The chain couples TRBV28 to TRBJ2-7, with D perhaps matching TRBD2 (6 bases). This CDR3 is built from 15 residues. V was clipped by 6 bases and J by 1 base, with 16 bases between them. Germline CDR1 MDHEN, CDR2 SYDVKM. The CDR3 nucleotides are TGTGCCAGCAGGGACCGGGACTTCAAATCCTACGAGCAGTACTTC. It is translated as CASRDRDFKSYEQYF.

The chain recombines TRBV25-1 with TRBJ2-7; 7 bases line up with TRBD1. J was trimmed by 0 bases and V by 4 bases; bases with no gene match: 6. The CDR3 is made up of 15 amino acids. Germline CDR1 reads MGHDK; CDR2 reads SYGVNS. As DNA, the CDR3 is TGTGCCAGCAGTGGTTTGGGGGACAGCTCCTACGAGCAGTACTTC. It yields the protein CASSGLGDSSYEQYF.

Written as DNA, the CDR3 is TGCAGCGCAGACAGGGAGGGACAGGGAGAGACCCAGTACTTC. It translates to CSADREGQGETQYF. V usage is TRBV29-1 and J usage is TRBJ2-4, with 9 bases fitting TRBD1. The tail of the sequence fits TRBJ2-5 better, so the J call may be wrong. Germline V gene data show CDR1 as SQVTM and CDR2 as ANQGSEA. CDR3 length equals 14 residues.

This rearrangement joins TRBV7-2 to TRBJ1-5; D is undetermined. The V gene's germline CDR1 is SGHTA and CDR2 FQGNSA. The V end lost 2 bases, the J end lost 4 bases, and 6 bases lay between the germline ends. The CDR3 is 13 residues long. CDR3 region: CASSLRRNQPQHF. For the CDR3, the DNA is TGTGCCAGCAGCTTAAGAAGGAATCAGCCCCAGCATTTT.

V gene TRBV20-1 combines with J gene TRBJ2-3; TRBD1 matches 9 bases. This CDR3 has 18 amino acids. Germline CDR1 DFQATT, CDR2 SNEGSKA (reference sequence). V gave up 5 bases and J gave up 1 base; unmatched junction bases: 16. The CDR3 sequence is CSASPPSGQGLGTDTQYF. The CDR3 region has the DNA TGCAGTGCTTCTCCACCCTCGGGACAGGGTTTAGGCACAGATACGCAGTATTTT.

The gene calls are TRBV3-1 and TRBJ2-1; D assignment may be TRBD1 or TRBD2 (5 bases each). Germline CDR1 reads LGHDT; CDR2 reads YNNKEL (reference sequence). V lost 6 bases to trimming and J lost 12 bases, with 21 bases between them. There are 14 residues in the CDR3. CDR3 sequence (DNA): TGTGCCAGCAGGGGCACGGGACGTCAAGATTTGCAGTTCTTC. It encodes CASRGTGRQDLQFF.

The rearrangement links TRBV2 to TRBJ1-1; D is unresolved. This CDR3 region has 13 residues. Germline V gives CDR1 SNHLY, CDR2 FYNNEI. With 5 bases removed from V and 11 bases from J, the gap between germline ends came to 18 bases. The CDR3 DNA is TGTGCCAGCAGTTTATCCATGGACGGTGGGGCTTTCTTT. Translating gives CASSLSMDGGAFF.

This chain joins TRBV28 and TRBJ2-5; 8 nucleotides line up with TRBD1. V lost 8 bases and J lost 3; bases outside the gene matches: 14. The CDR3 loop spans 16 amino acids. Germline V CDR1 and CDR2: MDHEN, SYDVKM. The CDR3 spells CASWKGGRGPKETQYF. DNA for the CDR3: TGTGCCAGCTGGAAGGGCGGCAGGGGGCCCAAAGAGACCCAGTACTTC.

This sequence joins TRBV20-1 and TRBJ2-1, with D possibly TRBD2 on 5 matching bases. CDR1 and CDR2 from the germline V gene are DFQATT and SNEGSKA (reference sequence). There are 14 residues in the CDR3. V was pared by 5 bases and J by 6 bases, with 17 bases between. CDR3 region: CSAPDYTGTNEQFF. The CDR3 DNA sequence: TGCAGTGCTCCCGACTACACGGGAACCAATGAGCAGTTCTTC.

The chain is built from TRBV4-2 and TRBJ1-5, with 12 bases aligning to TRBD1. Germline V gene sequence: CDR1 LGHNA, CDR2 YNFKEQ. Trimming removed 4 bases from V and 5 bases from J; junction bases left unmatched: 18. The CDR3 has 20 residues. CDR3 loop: CASSRDRGRRGDGSYQPQHF. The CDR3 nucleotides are TGTGCCAGCAGCCGGGACAGGGGGCGGAGAGGGGATGGGAGCTATCAGCCCCAGCATTTT.

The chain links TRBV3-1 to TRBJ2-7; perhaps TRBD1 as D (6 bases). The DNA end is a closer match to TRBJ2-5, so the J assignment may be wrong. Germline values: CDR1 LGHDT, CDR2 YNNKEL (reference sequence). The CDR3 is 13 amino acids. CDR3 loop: CASSQDTGQTQYF. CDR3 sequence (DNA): TGTGCCAGCAGCCAAGATACAGGGCAGACCCAGTACTTC.

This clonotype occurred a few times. CDR3 loop: CSARPQSWSEFF. The CDR3 DNA reads as TGCAGTGCTAGACCTCAATCGTGGTCTGAGTTCTTC. V usage is TRBV20-1 and J usage is TRBJ2-1, with no clear D. Germline-derived CDR1 and CDR2 are DFQATT and SNEGSKA (reference sequence). The CDR3 consists of 12 residues. V was trimmed by 2 bases and J by 14 bases, leaving 16 bases between them.

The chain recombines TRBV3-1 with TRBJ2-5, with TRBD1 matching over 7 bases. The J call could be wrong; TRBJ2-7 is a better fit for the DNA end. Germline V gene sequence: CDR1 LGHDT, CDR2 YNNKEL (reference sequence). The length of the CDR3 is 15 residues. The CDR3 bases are TGTGCCAGCAGCCAAGGGTACAGGGGTGGGAACGAGCAGTACTTC. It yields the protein CASSQGYRGGNEQYF.

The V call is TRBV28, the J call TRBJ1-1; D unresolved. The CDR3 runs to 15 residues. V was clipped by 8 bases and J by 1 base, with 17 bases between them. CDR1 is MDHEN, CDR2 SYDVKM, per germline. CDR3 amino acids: CASGGGPDGNTEAFF. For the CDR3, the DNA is TGTGCCAGCGGCGGCGGACCGGACGGGAACACTGAAGCTTTCTTT. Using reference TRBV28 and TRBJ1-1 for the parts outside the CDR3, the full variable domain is DVKVTQSSRYLVKRTGEKVFLECVQDMDHENMFWYRQDPGLGLRLIYFSYDVKMKEKGDIPEGYSVSREKKERFSLILESASTNQTSMYLCASGGGPDGNTEAFFGQGTRLTVV.

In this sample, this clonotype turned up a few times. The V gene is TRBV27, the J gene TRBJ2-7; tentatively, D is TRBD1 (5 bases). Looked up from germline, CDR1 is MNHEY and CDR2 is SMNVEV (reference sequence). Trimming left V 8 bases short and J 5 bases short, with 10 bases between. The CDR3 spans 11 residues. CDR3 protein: CASGPGNEQYF. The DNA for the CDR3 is TGTGCCAGCGGTCCAGGGAACGAGCAGTACTTC.

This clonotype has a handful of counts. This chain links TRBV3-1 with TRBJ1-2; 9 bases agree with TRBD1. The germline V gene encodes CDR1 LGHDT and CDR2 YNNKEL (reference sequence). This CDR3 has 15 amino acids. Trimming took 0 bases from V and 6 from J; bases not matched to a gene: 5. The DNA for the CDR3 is TGTGCCAGCAGCCAAGATTTCCGGACAGGGGATGGCTACACCTTC. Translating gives CASSQDFRTGDGYTF.

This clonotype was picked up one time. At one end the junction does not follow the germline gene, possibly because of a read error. The CDR3 is CASSSRQGSGANALTF. CDR3 in DNA: TGTGCCAGCAGCTCCCGACAGGGCTCTGGGGCCAACGCCCTGACTTTC. This chain connects TRBV3-1 to TRBJ2-6, with TRBD1 identical over 7 bases. This CDR3 has 16 residues. Germline V gene data show CDR1 as LGHDT and CDR2 as YNNKEL (reference sequence).

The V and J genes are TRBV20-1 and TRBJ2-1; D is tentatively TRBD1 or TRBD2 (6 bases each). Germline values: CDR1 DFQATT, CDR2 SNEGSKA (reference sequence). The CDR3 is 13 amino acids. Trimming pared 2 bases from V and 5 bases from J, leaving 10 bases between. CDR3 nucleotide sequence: TGCAGTGCTAGATGGGGGGCCAACAATGAGCAGTTCTTC. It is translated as CSARWGANNEQFF.

CDR3 DNA sequence: TGTGCCAGCAGCCCCGGGACAGCCCGGCCCACAGATACGCAGTATTTT. Translation: CASSPGTARPTDTQYF. The genes are TRBV7-8 and TRBJ2-3, with 7 bases fitting TRBD1. CDR3 size: 16 residues. The germline CDR1 and CDR2 sequences are SGHVS and FQNEAQ. With 5 bases clipped from V and 2 bases from J, the junction kept 10 bases outside the gene matches.

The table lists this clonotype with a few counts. The CDR3 DNA follows: TGTGCCAGCAGCTTACCAGGGTGGCAGTACGAGCAGTACTTC. This sequence encodes CASSLPGWQYEQYF. The V and J genes are TRBV7-2 and TRBJ2-7, with a weak D call TRBD1 (5 bases). This CDR3 spans 14 amino acids. The V end was cut by 2 bases, the J end by 4 bases, with 12 bases between. Germline values: CDR1 SGHTA, CDR2 FQGNSA. Full variable domain (outside the CDR3, taken from reference TRBV7-2 and TRBJ2-7): GAGVSQSPSNKVTEKGKDVELRCDPISGHTALYWYRQSLGQGLEFLIYFQGNSAPDKSGLPSDRFSAERTGGSVSTLTIQRTQQEDSAVYLCASSLPGWQYEQYFGPGTRLTVT.

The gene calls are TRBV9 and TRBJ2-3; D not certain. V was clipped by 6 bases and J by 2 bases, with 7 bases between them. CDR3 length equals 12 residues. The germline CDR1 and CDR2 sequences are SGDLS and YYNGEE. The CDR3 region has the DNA TGTGCCAGCATGGATCCCACAGATACGCAGTATTTT. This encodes CASMDPTDTQYF.

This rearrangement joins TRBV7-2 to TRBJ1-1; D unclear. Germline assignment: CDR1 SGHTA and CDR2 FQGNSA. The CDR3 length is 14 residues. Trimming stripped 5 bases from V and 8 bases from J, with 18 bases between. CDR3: CASSPRAEGREAFF. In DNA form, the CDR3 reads TGTGCCAGCAGCCCAAGAGCCGAGGGTAGGGAAGCTTTCTTT.

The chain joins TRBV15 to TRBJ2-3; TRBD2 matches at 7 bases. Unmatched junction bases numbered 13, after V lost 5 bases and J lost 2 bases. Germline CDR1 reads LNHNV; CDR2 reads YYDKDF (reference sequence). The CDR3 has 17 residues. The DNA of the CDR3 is TGTGCCACCAGCGCCTTAACTGGCGGGAGCCCCACAGATACGCAGTATTTT. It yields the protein CATSALTGGSPTDTQYF.

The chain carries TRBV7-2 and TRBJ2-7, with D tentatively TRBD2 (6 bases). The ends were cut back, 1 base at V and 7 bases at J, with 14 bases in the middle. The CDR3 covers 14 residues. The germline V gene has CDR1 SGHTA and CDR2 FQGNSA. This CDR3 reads CASSLGGRRTEQYF. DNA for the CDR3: TGTGCCAGCAGCTTAGGGGGGAGGAGGACTGAGCAGTACTTC. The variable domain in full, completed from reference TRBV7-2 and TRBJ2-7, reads GAGVSQSPSNKVTEKGKDVELRCDPISGHTALYWYRQSLGQGLEFLIYFQGNSAPDKSGLPSDRFSAERTGGSVSTLTIQRTQQEDSAVYLCASSLGGRRTEQYFGPGTRLTVT.

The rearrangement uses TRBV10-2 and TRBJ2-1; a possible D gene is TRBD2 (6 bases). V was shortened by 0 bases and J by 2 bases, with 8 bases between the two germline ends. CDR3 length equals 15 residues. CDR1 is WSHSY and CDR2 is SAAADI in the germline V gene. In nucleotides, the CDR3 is TGCGCCAGCAGTGAGTCTAGCGGAGCCTACAATGAGCAGTTCTTC. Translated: CASSESSGAYNEQFF.

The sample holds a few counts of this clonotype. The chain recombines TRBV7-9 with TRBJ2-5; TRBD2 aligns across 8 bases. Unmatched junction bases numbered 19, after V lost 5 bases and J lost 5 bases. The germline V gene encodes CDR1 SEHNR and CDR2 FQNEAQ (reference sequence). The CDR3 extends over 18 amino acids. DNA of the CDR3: TGTGCCAGCAGCGGCCCCGGGAGGGCCGAAAACAGCTGGGAGACCCAGTACTTC. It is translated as CASSGPGRAENSWETQYF. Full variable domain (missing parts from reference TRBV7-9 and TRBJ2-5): DTGVSQNPRHKITKRGQNVTFRCDPISEHNRLYWYRQTLGQGPEFLTYFQNEAQLEKSRLLSDRFSAERPKGSFSTLEIQRTEQGDSAMYLCASSGPGRAENSWETQYFGPGTRLLVL.

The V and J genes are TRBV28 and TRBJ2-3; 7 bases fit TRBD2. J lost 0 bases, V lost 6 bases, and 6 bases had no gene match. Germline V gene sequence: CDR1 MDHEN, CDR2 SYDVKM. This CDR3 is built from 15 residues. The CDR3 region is CASSTERDSTDTQYF. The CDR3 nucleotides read TGTGCCAGCAGCACCGAGCGGGACAGCACAGATACGCAGTATTTT.

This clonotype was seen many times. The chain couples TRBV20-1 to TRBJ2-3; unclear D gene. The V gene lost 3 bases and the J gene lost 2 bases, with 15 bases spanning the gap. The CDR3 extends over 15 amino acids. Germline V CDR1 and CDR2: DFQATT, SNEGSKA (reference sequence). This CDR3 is CSARGIEAHTDTQYF. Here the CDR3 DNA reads TGCAGTGCTAGGGGAATTGAGGCGCACACAGATACGCAGTATTTT.

In DNA, the CDR3 is TGCAGTGCCACGGACAGGGAGACCCAGTACTTC. It translates to CSATDRETQYF. This rearrangement joins TRBV20-1 to TRBJ2-5; TRBD1 aligns across 7 bases. CDR1 DFQATT and CDR2 SNEGSKA come from the germline V gene (reference sequence). Unmatched junction bases numbered 3, after V lost 6 bases and J lost 5 bases. The CDR3 covers 11 residues.

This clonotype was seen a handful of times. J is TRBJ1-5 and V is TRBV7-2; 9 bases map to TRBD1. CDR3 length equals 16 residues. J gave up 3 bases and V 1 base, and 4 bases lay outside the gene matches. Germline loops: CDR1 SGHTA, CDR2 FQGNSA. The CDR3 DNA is TGTGCCAGCAGCTTAGAGGGGACAGGGTTCAATCAGCCCCAGCATTTT. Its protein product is CASSLEGTGFNQPQHF.

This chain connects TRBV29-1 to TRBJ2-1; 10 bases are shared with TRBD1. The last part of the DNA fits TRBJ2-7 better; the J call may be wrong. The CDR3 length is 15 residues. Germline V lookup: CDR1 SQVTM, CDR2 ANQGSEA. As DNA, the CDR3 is TGCAGCGTCGTGATTCGGGACAGGGGATACAATGAGCAGTACTTC. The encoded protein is CSVVIRDRGYNEQYF.

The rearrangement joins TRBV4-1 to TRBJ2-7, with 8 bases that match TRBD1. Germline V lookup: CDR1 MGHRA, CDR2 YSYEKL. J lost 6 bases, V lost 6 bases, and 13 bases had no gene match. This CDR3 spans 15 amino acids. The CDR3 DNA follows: TGCGCCAGCAGTCGTTCCCTGGACAGGGCTGGCGAGCAGTACTTC. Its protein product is CASSRSLDRAGEQYF.